The clone carrying this T cell receptor (beta chain) was counted ten times or more. Stable hyperthyroidism: no ophthalmopathy progression over 18 months of follow-up. The data are from a study of T cells in Graves' hyperthyroidism and ophthalmopathy. Trimming took 0 bases from V and 0 from J, leaving 9 bases between them. This CDR3 has 16 residues. Germline assignment: CDR1 LGHNA and CDR2 YSLEER. RNA transcripts were the template for amplifying TCR beta CDR3 regions. A set of HTBI primers served as the primers for a first-round RT-PCR of the TCR CDR3. TCRdb analysed the multiplex PCR reads with MiXCR anew, one entry per CDR3 protein. This sample carries approximately 410,000 distinct CDR3 sequences, about an eighth of them seen once, and the ten largest clones take about 5%.

The rearrangement links TRBV4-3 to TRBJ2-1; D possibly corresponds to TRBD1 (6 bases). The origin of this receptor is a young woman with Graves' hyperthyroidism. The sequencing sample was made of blood. The chain's CDR3 is CASSQELGGSYNEQFF. The CDR3 nucleotides read TGCGCCAGCAGCCAAGAACTAGGGGGCTCCTACAATGAGCAGTTCTTC.